Listed below are T cell receptor beta chains from one sample, sequenced in a study of T-cell memory formation after mild COVID-19. TCRdb re-derived calls from the 5' RACE reads in MiXCR, one entry per CDR3 protein. Of 550,000 to 700,000 distinct CDR3 sequences in the sample, roughly 17% were seen once. The source material was PBMCs or a T cell subset sorted from them (not recorded which). The receptors come from an adult woman who had mild COVID-19 (a few samples of this study predate the infection). Cell type and time point are not known. Both conserved end residues are part of each CDR3. Fields, in order: clone size, J gene, V gene, D gene, CDR3 DNA, CDR3 protein. D genes are given only for firm matches. A row's size may be missing; if present it is once, few, many or a size class.

many | TRBJ2-7 | TRBV20-1 | NA | TGCAGTGCTATAATTCCAGGTGGGACTTACGAGCAGTACTTC | CSAIIPGGTYEQYF
NA | TRBJ2-7 | TRBV24-1 | NA | TGTGCCACCAGTGATTACACTCAGGGGGGCGAGCAGTACTTC | CATSDYTQGGEQYF
NA | TRBJ2-2 | TRBV27 | NA | TGTGCCAGTCGAGTAGGGAGCAACACCGGGGAGCTGTTTTTT | CASRVGSNTGELFF
NA | TRBJ1-2 | TRBV3-1 | TRBD1 | TGTGCCAGCAGCCCGGGGACAGGGGGCGGAGGTGGCTACACCTTC | CASSPGTGGGGGYTF
NA | TRBJ1-6 | TRBV30 | NA | TGTGCCTGGAGCGGCGGGGGGGAATCACCCCTCCACTTT | CAWSGGGESPLHF
NA | TRBJ2-7 | TRBV30 | NA | TGTGCCTGGAGTTCCAGGGTGGTAGGCGAGCAGTACTTC | CAWSSRVVGEQYF
few | TRBJ2-1 | TRBV7-9 | NA | TGTGCCATATTAGGGTGGAGAAAGGGCTATGAGCAGTTCTTC | CAILGWRKGYEQFF
NA | TRBJ1-1 | TRBV4-3 | NA | TGCGCCAGCAGCCAAGATTTAGGGGGGAGTACTGAAGCTTTCTTT | CASSQDLGGSTEAFF
NA | TRBJ2-5 | TRBV5-1 | NA | TGCGCCAGCAGCACCCACCTCCAAGAGACCCAGTACTTC | CASSTHLQETQYF
few | TRBJ2-2 | TRBV12-3/TRBV12-4 | NA | TGTGCCAGCAGGGCACCGAACACCGGGGAGCTGTTTTTT | CASRAPNTGELFF
NA | TRBJ2-5 | TRBV5-1 | TRBD1 | TGCGCCAGCAGCGAGGGCGGACAGGGGGCTTGGGAGACCCAGTACTTC | CASSEGGQGAWETQYF
NA | TRBJ1-5 | TRBV7-2 | TRBD1 | TGTGCCAGCAGCCCTACAGGACAGGGCGGCGAGCCCCAGCATTTT | CASSPTGQGGEPQHF
many | TRBJ2-5 | TRBV7-6 | NA | TGTGCCAGCAGCTTACTAGCGCACCAAGAGACCCAGTACTTC | CASSLLAHQETQYF
few | TRBJ2-1 | TRBV23-1 | NA | TGCGCCAGCAGTAGCGTAGAATTCTACAATGAGCAGTTCTTC | CASSSVEFYNEQFF
NA | TRBJ2-1 | TRBV24-1 | NA | TGTGCCACCAGTGATTTATTGGAAGGGGCCAGCTCCTACAATGAGCAGTTCTTC | CATSDLLEGASSYNEQFF
NA | TRBJ2-5 | TRBV12-3/TRBV12-4 | NA | TGTGCCAGCAGTCTGACCTCAAGGGGTGAGACCCAGTACTTC | CASSLTSRGETQYF
NA | TRBJ2-7 | TRBV2 | TRBD1 | TGTGCCAGCAGACTGACAGGGACGACATACGAGCAGTACTTC | CASRLTGTTYEQYF
few | TRBJ2-7 | TRBV20-1 | NA | TGCAGTGCTAGAGATCCACATTCCTACGAGCAGTACTTC | CSARDPHSYEQYF
few | TRBJ2-1 | TRBV5-1 | TRBD2 | TGCGCCAGCAGCCTACGGACTAGCTGGGACAATGAGCAGTTCTTC | CASSLRTSWDNEQFF
NA | TRBJ2-3 | TRBV10-2 | NA | TGCGCCAGCAACTCGGGCGGGCATGTTACTAGCACAGATACGCAGTATTTT | CASNSGGHVTSTDTQYF
NA | TRBJ2-2 | TRBV20-1 | NA | TGCAGTGCGAACAGGGGGGGTGGGGAGCTGTTTTTT | CSANRGGGELFF
few | TRBJ2-1 | TRBV5-1 | NA | TGCGCCAGCAGCTTGGCGACTCCGAGTGAGCAGTTCTTC | CASSLATPSEQFF
few | TRBJ1-5 | TRBV19 | NA | TGTGCCAGTTCAGGAGCTAGCAATCAGCCCCAGCATTTT | CASSGASNQPQHF
NA | TRBJ2-1 | TRBV6-2/TRBV6-3 | TRBD2 | TGTGCCAGCAGGCTCGGACTAGCGGGACTCTACAATGAGCAGTTCTTC | CASRLGLAGLYNEQFF
few | TRBJ1-1 | TRBV5-1 | NA | TGCGCCAGCAGCTCCAATCACGCCGAAGCTTTCTTT | CASSSNHAEAFF
NA | TRBJ2-3 | TRBV24-1 | TRBD2 | TGTGCCACCAGTGATCGAGCGGGGGGCACAGATACGCAGTATTTT | CATSDRAGGTDTQYF
NA | TRBJ1-1 | TRBV7-9 | TRBD1 | TGTGCCAGCAGCCGCGGGACAGCCACTGAAGCTTTCTTT | CASSRGTATEAFF
NA | TRBJ1-1 | TRBV6-5 | NA | TGTGCCAGCGGGGGGGGAAGCACTGAAGCTTTCTTT | CASGGGSTEAFF
few | TRBJ1-6 | TRBV7-3 | TRBD1 | TGTGCCAGCAGCTTATGGGGCAGGGGGGTTAATTCACCCCTCCACTTT | CASSLWGRGVNSPLHF
NA | TRBJ1-6 | TRBV7-8 | NA | TGTGCCAGCAGCTTAGGTACGGAGTCGTCCTATAATTCACCCCTCCACTTT | CASSLGTESSYNSPLHF
many | TRBJ2-5 | TRBV15 | TRBD2 | TGTGCCACCAGCACCGTGGGTAGCGGGAGAAAGCAGGAGACCCAGTACTTC | CATSTVGSGRKQETQYF
few | TRBJ2-2 | TRBV24-1 | NA | TGTGCCACCAGTGATTCAGGTACCGTCGGGGAGCTGTTTTTT | CATSDSGTVGELFF
once | TRBJ1-1 | TRBV7-9 | NA | TGTGCCAGCAGCTTGGAGAGTCCAGAGGCTTTCTTT | CASSLESPEAFF
NA | TRBJ2-7 | TRBV7-9 | TRBD2 | TGTGCCAGCAGCCCCAGCGGGGGCCGCGGCTCCTACGAGCAGTACTTC | CASSPSGGRGSYEQYF
NA | TRBJ2-3 | TRBV20-1 | NA | TGCAGTGCCCCAAGCGGGACACTCAGCACAGATACGCAGTATTTT | CSAPSGTLSTDTQYF
few | TRBJ2-1 | TRBV7-8 | TRBD2 | TGTGCCAGCAGCTTTAGGAGGGGCGGGGAGGGTGCCTACAATGAGCAGTTCTTC | CASSFRRGGEGAYNEQFF
few | TRBJ1-1 | TRBV18 | NA | TGTGCCAGCTCACCGTCTGGGCCCCCTGCGGACACTGAAGCTTTCTTT | CASSPSGPPADTEAFF
NA | TRBJ2-5 | TRBV5-4 | TRBD2 | TGTGCCAGCAGGTTGGGGCTAGCGGGGTTAGAGACCCAGTACTTC | CASRLGLAGLETQYF
NA | TRBJ2-7 | TRBV2 | TRBD1 | TGTGCCAGCAGTACCCTGCGTACAGGGGGGGAGCAGTACTTC | CASSTLRTGGEQYF
many | TRBJ2-3 | TRBV24-1 | TRBD1 | TGTGCCACCAGTGATGGACAGGGCCTACTCGCAGATACGCAGTATTTT | CATSDGQGLLADTQYF
few | TRBJ2-7 | TRBV6-2/TRBV6-3 | NA | TGTGCCAGCCGCGGGGGACAGAATAACTACGAGCAGTACTTC | CASRGGQNNYEQYF
many | TRBJ2-1 | TRBV20-1 | TRBD2 | TGCAGTGCCCCCGGGACTACCAATGAGCAGTTCTTC | CSAPGTTNEQFF
NA | TRBJ2-7 | TRBV11-2 | NA | TGTGCCAGCAGCCCTCCACTATTGAGGTACTCCTACGAGCAGTACTTC | CASSPPLLRYSYEQYF
NA | TRBJ2-1 | TRBV27 | NA | TGTGCCAGCAGTTTAAACCCAGACAGGAGATACAATGAGCAGTTCTTC | CASSLNPDRRYNEQFF
NA | TRBJ1-2 | TRBV19 | NA | TGTGCCAGTAGTAGACAGAGCTATGGCTACACCTTC | CASSRQSYGYTF
NA | TRBJ2-1 | TRBV11-3 | TRBD2 | TGTGCCAGCAGCCCCGAGCTAGCGGATTACAATGAGCAGTTCTTC | CASSPELADYNEQFF
many | TRBJ2-7 | TRBV6-5 | TRBD2 | TGTGCCAGCAGCCCTACCGGGACTAGCGGGACCTACGAGCAGTACTTC | CASSPTGTSGTYEQYF
NA | TRBJ2-3 | TRBV24-1 | TRBD1 | TGTGCCACCAGTGGTACCGCAGGGGGCGCCAAGTATTTT | CATSGTAGGAKYF
NA | TRBJ2-5 | TRBV20-1 | NA | TGCAGTGCTAGAGATACGGGACCCCAGGGTAAATGGGAGACCCAGTACTTC | CSARDTGPQGKWETQYF
few | TRBJ2-7 | TRBV15 | TRBD2 | TGTGCCACCAGCGGAAAGCGGGGTTACGAGCAGTACTTC | CATSGKRGYEQYF
few | TRBJ2-3 | TRBV29-1 | TRBD1 | TGCAGCGTGGGAACCAGGGGGAGCACAGATACGCAGTATTTT | CSVGTRGSTDTQYF
few | TRBJ2-7 | TRBV3-1 | NA | TGTGCCAGCAGCCGTGACACAAACTGGCCCCTCTACGAGCAGTACTTC | CASSRDTNWPLYEQYF
few | TRBJ2-5 | TRBV14 | NA | TGTGCCAGCAGCCAAGGGGTCCGAAAGACCCAGTACTTC | CASSQGVRKTQYF
once | TRBJ2-2 | TRBV7-9 | NA | TGTGCCTCTAGAGCCGGGACCGCTACGGAAACCGGGGAGCTGTTTTTT | CASRAGTATETGELFF